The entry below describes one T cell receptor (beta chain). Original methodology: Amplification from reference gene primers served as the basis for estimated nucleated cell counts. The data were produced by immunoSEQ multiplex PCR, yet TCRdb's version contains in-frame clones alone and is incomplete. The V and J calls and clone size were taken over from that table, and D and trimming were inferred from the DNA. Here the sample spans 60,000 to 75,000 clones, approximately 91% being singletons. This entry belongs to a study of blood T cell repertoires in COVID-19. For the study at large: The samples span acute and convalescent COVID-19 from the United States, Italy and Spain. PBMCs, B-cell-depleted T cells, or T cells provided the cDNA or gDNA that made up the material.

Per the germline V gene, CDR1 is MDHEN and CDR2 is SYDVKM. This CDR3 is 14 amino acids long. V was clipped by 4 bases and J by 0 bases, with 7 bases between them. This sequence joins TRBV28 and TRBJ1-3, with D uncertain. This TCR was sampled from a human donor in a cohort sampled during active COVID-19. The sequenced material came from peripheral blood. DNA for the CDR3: TGTGCCAGCAGTTGGCAGATCTCTGGAAACACCATATATTTT. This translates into CASSWQISGNTIYF.